The source of this TCR beta chain is a study of T-cell reconstitution after alpha-beta-depleted transplantation in children (TCRdb year 2016). Regarding the research as a whole: Using TCR repertoire profiling, the study followed T-cell immune reconstitution in a quantitative way in children after TCRalphabeta/CD19-depleted allogeneic hematopoietic cell transplantation.

The CDR3 starts with the cysteine, ends with the phenylalanine, and has 16 residues. Only the CDR3 region is kept as DNA, spanning 48 bases read in frame from base 1. V was cut back by 1 base and J by 8 bases, leaving a gap of 17 bases between them. CDR1 and CDR2 are read off the germline V gene as SGHTA and FQGNSA. Here is what the overall study found, with its caveats: In some patients, high TCRbeta diversity at day 60 was attributed to recipient T cells and intrathymic progenitors that had survived conditioning. Apparently early alphabetaT-cell count recovery about two months after transplant reportedly relied on only several hundred rapidly expanded clones derived from non-depleted graft cells. Over subsequent months, a decline in hyperexpanded clone frequencies was noted, and after one year, T-cell counts and TCRbeta diversity were mostly ascribed to newly produced T cells.

Libraries were made using PCR. The sequencing machine was an Illumina HiSeq 2500. Molecular barcoding was employed in the preparation of TCR libraries, with unique molecular identifiers being used to normalize TCRbeta repertoire quantification. TCRdb reran the public reads through fastp at Q25 and MiXCR, keeping productive beta chains. Identical CDR3 protein sequences are pooled into one entry, listed with their most common genes and DNA. Within this sample are roughly 160,000 distinct CDR3 sequences, with approximately 12% of them counted one time only. The ten largest clonotypes hold about 12% of the sample. Remarks on this clonotype: This receptor's antigen is unknown. One base away there is no much larger clone; base qualities are not given.

This sample's treatment or condition label indicates: allogeneic hematopoietic cell transplantation with graft depleted of TCRalphabeta T cells and CD19 B cells. The transplant recipients were children given TCRalphabeta/CD19-depleted allogeneic hematopoietic cell grafts. Here the sequenced sample was PBMCs, taken before TCRalphabeta/CD19-depleted stem cell transplant. The sequence was obtained from a boy under 10 years old with acute myeloid leukemia, due to receive a stem cell transplant. The rearranged chain carries TRBV7-2 and TRBJ1-4; 6 matching bases give a weak D call of TRBD1. The bases read TGTGCCAGCAGCTTAGTAGGGGGGTGGGGCGGAGAAAAACTGTTTTTT. Its product reads: CASSLVGGWGGEKLFF.